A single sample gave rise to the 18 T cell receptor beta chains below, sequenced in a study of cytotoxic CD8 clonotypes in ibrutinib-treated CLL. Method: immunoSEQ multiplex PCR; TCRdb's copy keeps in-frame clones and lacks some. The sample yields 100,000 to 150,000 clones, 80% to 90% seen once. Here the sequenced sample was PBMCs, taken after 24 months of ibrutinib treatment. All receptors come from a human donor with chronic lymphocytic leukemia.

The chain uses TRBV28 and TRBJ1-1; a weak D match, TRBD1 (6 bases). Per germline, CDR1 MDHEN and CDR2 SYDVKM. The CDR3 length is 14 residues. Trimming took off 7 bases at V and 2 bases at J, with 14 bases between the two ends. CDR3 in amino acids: CASITRGRNTEAFF. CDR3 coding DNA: TGTGCCAGCATCACCAGGGGAAGAAACACTGAAGCTTTCTTT.

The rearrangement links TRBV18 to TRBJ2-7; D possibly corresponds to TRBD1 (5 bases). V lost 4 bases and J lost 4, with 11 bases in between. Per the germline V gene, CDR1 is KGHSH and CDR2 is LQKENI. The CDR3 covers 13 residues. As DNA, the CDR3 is TGTGCCAGCTCACTTGAAGGGGCTTACGAGCAGTACTTC. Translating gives CASSLEGAYEQYF.

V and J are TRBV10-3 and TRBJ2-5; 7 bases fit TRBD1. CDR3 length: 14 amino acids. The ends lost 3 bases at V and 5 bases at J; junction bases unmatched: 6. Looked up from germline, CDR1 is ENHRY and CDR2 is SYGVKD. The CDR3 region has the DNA TGTGCCATCAGTGAATCTAAACAGGGGGAGACCCAGTACTTC. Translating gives CAISESKQGETQYF.

In nucleotides, the CDR3 is TGTGCCAGCAGCAATGGACAGGGCCACTACAATGAGCAGTTCTTC. It encodes CASSNGQGHYNEQFF. The chain couples TRBV2 to TRBJ2-1, with 8 bases fitting TRBD1. This CDR3 is 15 amino acids long. V trimming: 6 bases; J trimming: 3 bases; junction bases outside the gene matches: 7. Per germline, CDR1 SNHLY and CDR2 FYNNEI.

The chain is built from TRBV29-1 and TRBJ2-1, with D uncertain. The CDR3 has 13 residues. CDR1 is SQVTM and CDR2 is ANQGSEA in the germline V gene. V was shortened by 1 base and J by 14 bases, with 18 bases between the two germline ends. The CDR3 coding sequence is TGCAGCGTTGAAGGGGTTGCCGGTGACTCGAAGTTCTTC. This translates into CSVEGVAGDSKFF.

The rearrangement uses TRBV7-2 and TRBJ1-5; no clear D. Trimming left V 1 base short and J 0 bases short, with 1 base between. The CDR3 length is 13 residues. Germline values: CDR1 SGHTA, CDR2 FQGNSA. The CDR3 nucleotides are TGTGCCAGCAGCTTAGATAGCAATCAGCCCCAGCATTTT. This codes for CASSLDSNQPQHF. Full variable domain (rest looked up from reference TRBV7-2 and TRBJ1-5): GAGVSQSPSNKVTEKGKDVELRCDPISGHTALYWYRQSLGQGLEFLIYFQGNSAPDKSGLPSDRFSAERTGGSVSTLTIQRTQQEDSAVYLCASSLDSNQPQHFGDGTRLSIL.

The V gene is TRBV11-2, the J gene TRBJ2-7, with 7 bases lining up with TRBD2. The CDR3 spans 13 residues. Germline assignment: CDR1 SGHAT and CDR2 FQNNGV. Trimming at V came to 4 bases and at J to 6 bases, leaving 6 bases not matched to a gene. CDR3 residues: CASSSQGGVEQYF. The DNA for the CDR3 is TGTGCCAGCAGCTCCCAGGGAGGGGTCGAGCAGTACTTC.

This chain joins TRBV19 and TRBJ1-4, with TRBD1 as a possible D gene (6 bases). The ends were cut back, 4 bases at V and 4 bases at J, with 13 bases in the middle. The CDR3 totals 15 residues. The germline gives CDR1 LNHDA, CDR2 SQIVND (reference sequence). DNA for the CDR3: TGTGCCAGTAGTAACACGGGACAATTTAATGAAAAACTGTTTTTT. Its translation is CASSNTGQFNEKLFF.

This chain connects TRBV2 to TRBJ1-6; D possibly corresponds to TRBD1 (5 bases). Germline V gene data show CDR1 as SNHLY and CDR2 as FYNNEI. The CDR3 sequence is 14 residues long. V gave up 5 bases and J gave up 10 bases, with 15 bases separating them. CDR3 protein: CASSLGPSGSPLHF. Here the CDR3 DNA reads TGTGCCAGCAGTCTGGGACCCTCGGGCTCACCCCTCCACTTT.

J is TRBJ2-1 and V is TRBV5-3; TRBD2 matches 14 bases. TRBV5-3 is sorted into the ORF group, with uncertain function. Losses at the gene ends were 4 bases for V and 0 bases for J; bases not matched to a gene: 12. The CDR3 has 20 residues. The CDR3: CARSRLSGTSGGFSYNEQFF. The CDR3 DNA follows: TGTGCCAGAAGCCGGCTGTCTGGGACTAGCGGGGGTTTCTCCTACAATGAGCAGTTCTTC.

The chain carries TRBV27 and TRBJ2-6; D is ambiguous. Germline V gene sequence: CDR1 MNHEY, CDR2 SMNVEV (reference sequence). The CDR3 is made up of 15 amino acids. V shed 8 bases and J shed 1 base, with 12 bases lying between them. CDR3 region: CASLNLGSGANVLTF. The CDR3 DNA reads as TGTGCCAGCCTAAATCTCGGGTCTGGGGCCAACGTCCTGACTTTC.

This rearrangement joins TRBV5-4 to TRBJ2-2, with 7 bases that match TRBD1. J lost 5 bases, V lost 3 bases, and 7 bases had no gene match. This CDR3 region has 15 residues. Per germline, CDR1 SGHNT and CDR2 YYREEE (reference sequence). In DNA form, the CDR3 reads TGTGCCAGCAGCTCAGGACAGGATGCTACCGGGGAGCTGTTTTTT. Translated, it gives CASSSGQDATGELFF.

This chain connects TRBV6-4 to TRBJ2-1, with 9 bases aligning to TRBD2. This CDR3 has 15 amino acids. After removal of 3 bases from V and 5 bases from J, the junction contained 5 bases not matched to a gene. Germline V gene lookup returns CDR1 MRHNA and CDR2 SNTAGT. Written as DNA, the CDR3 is TGTGCCAGCAGTGAAATTAGCGGGAGTAACAATGAGCAGTTCTTC. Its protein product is CASSEISGSNNEQFF.

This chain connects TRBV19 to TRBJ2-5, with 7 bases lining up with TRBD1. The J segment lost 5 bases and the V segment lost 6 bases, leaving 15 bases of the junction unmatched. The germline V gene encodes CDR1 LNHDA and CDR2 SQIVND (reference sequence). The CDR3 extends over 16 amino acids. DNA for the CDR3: TGTGCCAGTAGCCCAGAAGGGGGCGCGTTTGTTGAGACCCAGTACTTC. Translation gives CASSPEGGAFVETQYF. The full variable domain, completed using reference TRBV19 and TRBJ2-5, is DGGITQSPKYLFRKEGQNVTLSCEQNLNHDAMYWYRQDPGQGLRLIYYSQIVNDFQKGDIAEGYSVSREKKESFPLTVTSAQKNPTAFYLCASSPEGGAFVETQYFGPGTRLLVL.

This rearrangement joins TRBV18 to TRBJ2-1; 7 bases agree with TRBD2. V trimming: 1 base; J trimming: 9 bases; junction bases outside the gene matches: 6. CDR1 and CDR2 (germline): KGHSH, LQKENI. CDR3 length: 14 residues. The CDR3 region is CASSPRESSGEQFF. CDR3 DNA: TGTGCCAGCTCACCACGCGAGTCTAGCGGTGAGCAGTTCTTC.

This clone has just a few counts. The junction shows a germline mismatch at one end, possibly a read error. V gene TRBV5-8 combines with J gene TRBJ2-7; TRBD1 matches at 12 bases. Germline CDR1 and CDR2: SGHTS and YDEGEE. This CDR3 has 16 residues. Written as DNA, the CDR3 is TGCGCCAGCAGCCACTCGATCGGGACAGGGGGCGACGAGCAGTACTTC. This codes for CASSHSIGTGGDEQYF.

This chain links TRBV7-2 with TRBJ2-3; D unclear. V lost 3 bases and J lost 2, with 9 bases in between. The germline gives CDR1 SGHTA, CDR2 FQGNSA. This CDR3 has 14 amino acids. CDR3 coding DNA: TGTGCCAGCAGCTTGGACGTATACACAGATACGCAGTATTTT. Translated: CASSLDVYTDTQYF.

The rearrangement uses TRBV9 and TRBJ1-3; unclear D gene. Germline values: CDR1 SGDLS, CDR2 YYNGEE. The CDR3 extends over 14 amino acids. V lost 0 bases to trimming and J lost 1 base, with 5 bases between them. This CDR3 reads CASSVENSGNTIYF. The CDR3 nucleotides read TGTGCCAGCAGCGTAGAGAATTCTGGAAACACCATATATTTT.